The 28 T cell receptor beta chains below were found in one sample sequenced in a study of cytotoxic CD8 clonotypes in ibrutinib-treated CLL. TCRdb's table, derived via immunoSEQ multiplex PCR, lists solely in-frame clones and lacks some. This sample has about 72,000 clones, with about two thirds found just once. Sample: PBMCs, taken after 12 months of ibrutinib treatment. The receptors stem from a human donor with chronic lymphocytic leukemia.

This clone was detected once. This chain links TRBV2 with TRBJ2-5; D not resolved. The germline CDR1 and CDR2 sequences are SNHLY and FYNNEI. The V and J ends lost 1 base and 0 bases respectively, with 6 bases between them. CDR3 length: 14 residues. DNA for the CDR3: TGTGCCAGCAGTGAAGGAGTGTACCAAGAGACCCAGTACTTC. Its protein product is CASSEGVYQETQYF. Using reference TRBV2 and TRBJ2-5 for the parts outside the CDR3, the full variable domain is EPEVTQTPSHQVTQMGQEVILRCVPISNHLYFYWYRQILGQKVEFLVSFYNNEISEKSEIFDDQFSVERPDGSNFTLKIRSTKLEDSAMYFCASSEGVYQETQYFGPGTRLLVL.

In its sample, this clone was seen a few times. The V call is TRBV5-1, the J call TRBJ1-1; D is ambiguous. V shed 1 base and J shed 2 bases, with 12 bases lying between them. The CDR3 totals 15 residues. Germline CDR1 and CDR2: SGHRS and YFSETQ. Written as DNA, the CDR3 is TGCGCCAGCAGCTTGATTGAGGGTGTAAACACTGAAGCTTTCTTT. Residues: CASSLIEGVNTEAFF.

This clone was seen a few times. The chain couples TRBV30 to TRBJ1-1; D is possibly TRBD1 (5 bases). Germline V lookup: CDR1 GTSNPN, CDR2 SVGIG (reference sequence). V gave up 3 bases and J gave up 3 bases, with 14 bases separating them. This CDR3 comprises 14 residues. CDR3 residues: CAWRSRDLHTEAFF. As DNA, the CDR3 is TGTGCCTGGAGGAGTCGGGACCTACACACTGAAGCTTTCTTT.

J is TRBJ1-2 and V is TRBV29-1; TRBD1 matches 11 bases. The CDR3 runs to 17 residues. Germline trimming cut 4 bases from V and 1 base from J; bases unmatched to any gene: 11. Germline V gene lookup returns CDR1 SQVTM and CDR2 ANQGSEA. For the CDR3, the DNA is TGCAGCGTTGGAGGCGGCGGACAGGGGGCAATTAACTATGGCTACACCTTC. Its protein is CSVGGGGQGAINYGYTF. Drawing the rest from reference TRBV29-1 and TRBJ1-2, the complete variable domain is SAVISQKPSRDICQRGTSLTIQCQVDSQVTMMFWYRQQPGQSLTLIATANQGSEATYESGFVIDKFPISRPNLTFSTLTVSNMSPEDSSIYLCSVGGGGQGAINYGYTFGSGTRLTVV.

V is TRBV7-2 and J is TRBJ2-1; TRBD1 agrees at 9 bases. V gave up 4 bases and J gave up 5 bases; unmatched junction bases: 9. This CDR3 has 16 residues. The germline CDR1 and CDR2 sequences are SGHTA and FQGNSA. In DNA, the CDR3 is TGTGCCAGCAGCTCGCATGAGGACAGGGGCAACAATGAGCAGTTCTTC. Protein: CASSSHEDRGNNEQFF. Combining the CDR3 with reference TRBV7-2 and TRBJ2-1 gives the whole variable domain GAGVSQSPSNKVTEKGKDVELRCDPISGHTALYWYRQSLGQGLEFLIYFQGNSAPDKSGLPSDRFSAERTGGSVSTLTIQRTQQEDSAVYLCASSSHEDRGNNEQFFGPGTRLTVL.

The V and J genes are TRBV9 and TRBJ1-4; 9 bases fit TRBD1. V was clipped by 3 bases and J by 8 bases; unmatched bases: 5. The germline V gene encodes CDR1 SGDLS and CDR2 YYNGEE. This CDR3 is built from 14 residues. The CDR3 DNA reads as TGTGCCAGCAGCGCTGGGACAGGGCGGGAAAAACTGTTTTTT. Its translation: CASSAGTGREKLFF.

The chain employs TRBV19 and TRBJ1-4, with D uncertain. The CDR3 is 13 amino acids. Trimming removed 5 bases from V and 4 bases from J, with 8 bases in between. CDR1 and CDR2 (germline): LNHDA, SQIVND (reference sequence). The CDR3 here is CASSSGNNEKLFF. The CDR3 coding sequence is TGTGCCAGTAGTTCGGGGAATAATGAAAAACTGTTTTTT.

The rearrangement joins TRBV4-1 to TRBJ1-2; D is unresolved. The CDR3 runs 12 residues. Trimming left V 3 bases short and J 4 bases short, with 6 bases between. Per germline, CDR1 MGHRA and CDR2 YSYEKL. The CDR3 DNA reads TGCGCCAGCAGCCACCGTATCTATGGCTACACCTTC. It is translated as CASSHRIYGYTF.

Only a few counts were recorded for this clone. V gene TRBV18 combines with J gene TRBJ2-1; 11 bases map to TRBD2. This CDR3 has 15 residues. CDR1 is KGHSH, CDR2 LQKENI, per germline. V was clipped by 5 bases and J by 4 bases; unmatched bases: 4. CDR3 loop: CASSSTSGGYNEQFF. Written as DNA, the CDR3 is TGTGCCAGCTCATCAACTAGCGGGGGTTACAATGAGCAGTTCTTC.

The chain has TRBV6-5 and TRBJ1-2; maybe TRBD1 (5 bases). Looked up from germline, CDR1 is MNHEY and CDR2 is SVGAGI. Trimming removed 5 bases from V and 7 bases from J, with 8 bases in between. CDR3 length: 11 residues. CDR3 in amino acids: CASSGARGYTF. The CDR3 nucleotides are TGTGCCAGCAGTGGGGCGCGTGGCTACACCTTC.

The chain is built from TRBV6-1 and TRBJ2-3; 8 bases are shared with TRBD2. CDR3 length equals 14 residues. With V trimmed by 1 base and J by 6 bases, 3 bases remained unmatched. Germline lookup yields CDR1 MNHNS and CDR2 SASEGT. The CDR3 DNA reads TGTGCCAGCAGTGAAGGGACTAGCTGGGATACGCAGTATTTT. Its protein is CASSEGTSWDTQYF.

The chain carries TRBV10-3 and TRBJ1-6, with D possibly TRBD1 on 5 matching bases. CDR3 length: 13 amino acids. Between the trimmed V and J ends, which lost 4 bases and 10 bases, there was a span of 11 bases. CDR1 and CDR2 (germline): ENHRY, SYGVKD. The CDR3 loop reads CAISAGQGSPLHF. DNA for the CDR3: TGTGCCATCAGTGCTGGGCAGGGCTCACCCCTCCACTTT.

Only a few counts were recorded for this clone. For the CDR3, the DNA is TGCGCCAGCAGCCAAATCCCAGGGGCAAATGGCTACACCTTC. Protein: CASSQIPGANGYTF. The chain has TRBV4-1 and TRBJ1-2, with D perhaps TRBD1 (6 bases). This CDR3 is built from 14 residues. Germline V CDR1 and CDR2: MGHRA, YSYEKL. Trimming shortened V by 2 bases and J by 6 bases, and 13 bases separated the two germline ends.

This chain uses TRBV5-6 with TRBJ2-1, with 8 bases that match TRBD1. Germline-derived CDR1 and CDR2 are SGHDT and YYEEEE. CDR3 size: 14 residues. V was pared by 2 bases and J by 8 bases, with 6 bases of the junction left unmatched. The CDR3 here is CASSFQGARDEQFF. DNA of the CDR3: TGTGCCAGCAGCTTCCAGGGGGCGCGTGATGAGCAGTTCTTC.

This clone was recorded only once. The chain combines TRBV30 with TRBJ1-2; the D gene is possibly TRBD1 (5 bases). Germline CDR1 and CDR2: GTSNPN and SVGIG (reference sequence). Trimming removed 0 bases from V and 8 bases from J, with 13 bases in between. The CDR3 covers 13 residues. The CDR3 protein is CAWSVGLDIGYTF. The CDR3 DNA sequence: TGTGCCTGGAGTGTAGGGTTGGACATCGGCTACACCTTC.

CDR3: CASSEYRRQGSYEQYF. CDR3 sequence (DNA): TGCGCCAGCAGTGAGTATCGCCGACAGGGGAGTTACGAGCAGTACTTC. The chain uses TRBV10-2 and TRBJ2-7; 8 nucleotides match TRBD1. CDR3 length: 16 residues. Losses at the gene ends were 1 base for V and 4 bases for J; bases not matched to a gene: 9. Germline V gene sequence: CDR1 WSHSY, CDR2 SAAADI.

The chain is built from TRBV7-9 and TRBJ1-4; 7 nucleotides agree with TRBD1. The CDR3 covers 15 residues. Germline CDR1 reads SEHNR; CDR2 reads FQNEAQ (reference sequence). After removal of 3 bases from V and 8 bases from J, the junction contained 9 bases not matched to a gene. Here the CDR3 reads CASSFRQGVEEKLFF. DNA for the CDR3: TGTGCCAGCAGCTTCCGACAGGGTGTAGAAGAAAAACTGTTTTTT.

The rearrangement links TRBV6-5 to TRBJ1-2; a possible D gene is TRBD1 (5 bases). Trimming took 5 bases from V and 5 from J, leaving 15 bases between them. The CDR3 consists of 14 residues. The germline V gene has CDR1 MNHEY and CDR2 SVGAGI. The CDR3 protein is CASSNGAGVYGYTF. The CDR3 nucleotides read TGTGCCAGCAGTAACGGGGCGGGGGTTTATGGCTACACCTTC.

In its sample, this clone is medium-sized. This chain joins TRBV9 and TRBJ1-2; TRBD1 matches 7 bases. This CDR3 contains 19 residues. V was clipped by 3 bases and J by 1 base; unmatched bases: 18. CDR1 and CDR2 from the germline V gene are SGDLS and YYNGEE. This CDR3 reads CASSGEPLGRDSYNYGYTF. CDR3 sequence (DNA): TGTGCCAGCAGCGGAGAACCTCTCGGCCGGGACAGCTATAACTATGGCTACACCTTC.

V and J are TRBV7-2 and TRBJ1-1; maybe TRBD1 (5 bases). CDR1 and CDR2 from the germline V gene are SGHTA and FQGNSA. V lost 5 bases and J lost 8, with 18 bases in between. The CDR3 contains 14 residues. CDR3 region: CASSATGGLVEAFF. In DNA form, the CDR3 reads TGTGCCAGCAGCGCCACTGGGGGTTTGGTGGAAGCTTTCTTT.

The rearrangement uses TRBV7-3 and TRBJ2-3; 16 positions agree with TRBD2. V lost 6 bases and J lost 1; bases outside the gene matches: 16. The CDR3 is 21 amino acids. The germline V gene has CDR1 SGHTA and CDR2 FQGTGA. The CDR3 here is CASRTRPGLAGGPVRTDTQYF. The CDR3 DNA follows: TGTGCCAGCAGGACGAGACCGGGACTAGCGGGGGGGCCTGTTCGCACAGATACGCAGTATTTT. The entire variable domain, with the rest obtained from reference TRBV7-3 and TRBJ2-3, is as follows: GAGVSQTPSNKVTEKGKYVELRCDPISGHTALYWYRQSLGQGPEFLIYFQGTGAADDSGLPNDRFFAVRPEGSVSTLKIQRTERGDSAVYLCASRTRPGLAGGPVRTDTQYFGPGTRLTVL.

V gene TRBV6-5 combines with J gene TRBJ2-1, with 10 bases that match TRBD1. The CDR3 contains 15 residues. Per the germline V gene, CDR1 is MNHEY and CDR2 is SVGAGI. J was trimmed by 7 bases and V by 4 bases; bases with no gene match: 7. The CDR3 DNA sequence: TGTGCCAGCAGTTTCGGGACAGGGGCGTGGAATGAGCAGTTCTTC. Its translation is CASSFGTGAWNEQFF.

V usage is TRBV9 and J usage is TRBJ1-6; 10 bases match TRBD1. CDR1 and CDR2 (germline): SGDLS, YYNGEE. This CDR3 is 14 amino acids long. Trimming cost V 2 bases and J 7 bases; bases outside gene matches: 0. CDR3: CASSVGQGNSPLHF. The DNA for the CDR3 is TGTGCCAGCAGCGTGGGACAGGGGAATTCACCCCTCCACTTT.

A single count supports this clone. The V call is TRBV18, the J call TRBJ2-5; D might be TRBD2 (6 bases). The CDR3 covers 15 residues. V lost 3 bases and J 3 bases, leaving 14 bases between the germline ends. CDR1 is KGHSH, CDR2 LQKENI, per germline. CDR3 sequence: CASSPIAGIEETQYF. The CDR3 nucleotides are TGTGCCAGCTCACCGATCGCGGGGATCGAAGAGACCCAGTACTTC.

This rearrangement joins TRBV5-1 to TRBJ2-3; tentatively, D is TRBD2 (6 bases). The CDR3 consists of 13 residues. Trimming cost V 7 bases and J 6 bases, with 15 bases left between them. Germline V CDR1 and CDR2: SGHRS, YFSETQ. Here the CDR3 DNA reads TGCGCCAGCCTTTTAGACGGAGGGGATACGCAGTATTTT. Encoded protein: CASLLDGGDTQYF.

V is TRBV7-8 and J is TRBJ1-2; D may be TRBD1 (5 bases). Germline lookup yields CDR1 SGHVS and CDR2 FQNEAQ. Trimming removed 3 bases from V and 4 bases from J, with 12 bases in between. The CDR3 has 14 residues. The CDR3 nucleotides are TGTGCCAGCAGCTTTGGGGAGGGACTCTATGGCTACACCTTC. Its protein product is CASSFGEGLYGYTF.

V and J are TRBV7-2 and TRBJ2-7; D perhaps matches TRBD2 (6 bases). V was pared by 1 base and J by 6 bases, with 7 bases between. Germline V gene data show CDR1 as SGHTA and CDR2 as FQGNSA. There are 12 residues in the CDR3. CDR3 nucleotide sequence: TGTGCCAGCAGCTTAGGACTAGTCGAGCAGTACTTC. Protein: CASSLGLVEQYF.

The count of this clone is one. This chain joins TRBV28 and TRBJ1-2, with a weak D call TRBD1 (5 bases). The ends were cut back, 5 bases at V and 8 bases at J, with 18 bases in the middle. The CDR3 spans 14 residues. CDR1 and CDR2 (germline): MDHEN, SYDVKM. In nucleotides, the CDR3 is TGTGCCAGCAGTCTAACCGACAGATTCGCGGGCTACACCTTC. Translated: CASSLTDRFAGYTF.